These 18 T cell receptor beta chains were sequenced from one sample in a study of cytomegalovirus exposure and HLA in healthy donors (dated by TCRdb to 2017 to 2019). The method was the immunoSEQ multiplex PCR assay. The table comes from immuneACCESS by way of TCRdb, which keeps in-frame sequences with V and J called. Part of the clones is missing from these tables; in studies checked, under half for an unresolved V gene and the rest for unknown reasons. The sample yields about 360,000 clones; roughly 90% were counted once. The ten biggest clones cover 0.8% to 0.85% of the sample. The sample consisted of PBMCs. These receptors were collected from a young woman in good health and CMV-seronegative.

The chain joins TRBV9 to TRBJ2-2, with TRBD2 matching 8 bases. CDR1 is SGDLS, CDR2 YYNGEE, per germline. V shed 4 bases and J 3 bases; nucleotides not matched to a gene: 2. CDR3 length: 14 amino acids. CDR3 nucleotides: TGTGCCAGCAGCCGGGGGGGCTACACCGGGGAGCTGTTTTTT. Protein product: CASSRGGYTGELFF.

This clone was observed a few times. This chain joins TRBV10-3 and TRBJ1-2; D unresolved. Germline V lookup: CDR1 ENHRY, CDR2 SYGVKD. V was pared by 3 bases and J by 5 bases, with 10 bases between. The CDR3 is made up of 13 amino acids. The CDR3 sequence: CAISESGTYGYTF. The CDR3 DNA reads TGTGCCATCAGTGAATCAGGTACATATGGCTACACCTTC.

The chain uses TRBV5-6 and TRBJ2-7; 12 bases agree with TRBD2. This CDR3 has 15 amino acids. The ends lost 0 bases at V and 2 bases at J; junction bases unmatched: 0. Germline V gives CDR1 SGHDT, CDR2 YYEEEE. DNA of the CDR3: TGTGCCAGCAGCTTGGGACTAGCGGGAGCCTACGAGCAGTACTTC. It translates to CASSLGLAGAYEQYF.

The chain is built from TRBV6-5 and TRBJ2-3, with 9 positions matching TRBD1. Looked up from germline, CDR1 is MNHEY and CDR2 is SVGAGI. The length of the CDR3 is 15 residues. The trim removed 2 bases at V and 4 bases at J, leaving 4 bases unmatched. The CDR3 protein is CASSYATGGPDTQYF. As DNA, the CDR3 is TGTGCCAGCAGTTACGCGACAGGGGGGCCAGATACGCAGTATTTT.

The chain links TRBV15 to TRBJ1-2; perhaps TRBD1 as D (6 bases). The CDR3 is 15 residues long. Deletions cut 3 bases from V and 8 bases from J, with 19 bases between. Per germline, CDR1 LNHNV and CDR2 YYDKDF (reference sequence). CDR3 sequence (DNA): TGTGCCACCAGCAGGGAGACAGGTGTGAGTATCGGCTACACCTTC. Its translation is CATSRETGVSIGYTF.

This clone was seen a handful of times. The chain recombines TRBV7-9 with TRBJ1-2; 7 bases map to TRBD1. The CDR3 extends over 15 amino acids. Germline CDR1 and CDR2: SEHNR and FQNEAQ (reference sequence). The V gene end was trimmed by 3 bases and the J gene end by 0 bases; junction bases not matched to a gene: 4. Here the CDR3 DNA reads TGTGCCAGCAGCTTTGGACAGGCTACTAACTATGGCTACACCTTC. Translated, it gives CASSFGQATNYGYTF.

The genes are TRBV5-4 and TRBJ1-1; unclear D gene. The CDR3 spans 17 residues. CDR1 is SGHNT, CDR2 YYREEE, per germline (reference sequence). Trimming left V 0 bases short and J 4 bases short, with 19 bases between. The chain's CDR3 is CASSLAGRERLGTEAFF. CDR3 coding DNA: TGTGCCAGCAGCTTGGCGGGGAGGGAAAGGTTGGGCACTGAAGCTTTCTTT.

The V and J genes are TRBV19 and TRBJ1-1, with D hard to call. The CDR3 is 15 residues long. Germline-derived CDR1 and CDR2 are LNHDA and SQIVND (reference sequence). Trimming shortened V by 7 bases and J by 4 bases, and 19 bases separated the two germline ends. The CDR3 DNA is TGTGCCAGTATGGATTCGCGGGCATTTGGCACTGAAGCTTTCTTT. It codes for CASMDSRAFGTEAFF.

J is TRBJ1-4 and V is TRBV18, with 8 bases fitting TRBD1. The CDR3 spans 16 residues. J gave up 7 bases and V 6 bases, and 13 bases lay outside the gene matches. In germline, CDR1 is KGHSH, CDR2 LQKENI. CDR3 DNA sequence: TGTGCCAGCTCCCATGGACAGGGAGGACGGCGTGAAAAACTGTTTTTT. This codes for CASSHGQGGRREKLFF.

The count of this clone is one. V and J are TRBV4-1 and TRBJ2-1, with D maybe TRBD2 (7 bases). The V gene lost 0 bases and the J gene lost 7 bases, with 13 bases spanning the gap. CDR1 and CDR2 (germline): MGHRA, YSYEKL. The CDR3 is made up of 15 amino acids. CDR3 bases: TGCGCCAGCAGCCAAGAACCGGGGGGCCAGAATGAGCAGTTCTTC. This gives the protein CASSQEPGGQNEQFF.

This clone has a single count. One end of the junction does not line up with germline, which may come from a read error. CDR3 sequence: CAWNFGWGRGQGGMSF. The CDR3 DNA is TGTGCCTGGAATTTCGGATGGGGAAGGGGACAGGGGGGCATGAGCTTT. The chain joins TRBV30 to TRBJ1-1, with 11 bases lining up with TRBD1. The germline gives CDR1 GTSNPN, CDR2 SVGIG (reference sequence). The CDR3 is made up of 16 amino acids.

This clone has only a few counts. The genes are TRBV7-6 and TRBJ1-1; D uncertain. The CDR3 covers 14 residues. Germline CDR1 is SGHVS and CDR2 is FNYEAQ. The V and J ends lost 0 bases and 8 bases respectively, with 13 bases between them. The CDR3 sequence is CASSLARSSGEAFF. The CDR3 coding sequence is TGTGCCAGCAGCTTAGCGCGATCCTCCGGGGAAGCTTTCTTT.

The V and J genes are TRBV29-1 and TRBJ1-2; no definite D call. CDR1 and CDR2 (germline): SQVTM, ANQGSEA. This CDR3 has 14 residues. Trimming cost V 5 bases and J 0 bases, with 13 bases left between them. As DNA, the CDR3 is TGCAGCGTTCTGGGCAAGCCGCCTAACTATGGCTACACCTTC. Translation: CSVLGKPPNYGYTF.

V and J are TRBV7-9 and TRBJ2-2; tentative D call: TRBD1 (6 bases). CDR1 SEHNR and CDR2 FQNEAQ come from the germline V gene (reference sequence). The CDR3 contains 15 residues. V was clipped by 5 bases and J by 1 base, with 11 bases between them. The CDR3 DNA sequence: TGTGCCAGCAGCCCGGGACAATGGAACACCGGGGAGCTGTTTTTT. As protein: CASSPGQWNTGELFF.

The J gene is TRBJ2-7, the V gene TRBV2; the match to TRBD1 covers 10 bases. V trimming: 4 bases; J trimming: 3 bases; junction bases outside the gene matches: 6. This CDR3 has 15 amino acids. CDR1 and CDR2 from the germline V gene are SNHLY and FYNNEI. The CDR3 DNA sequence: TGTGCCAGCAGTGGAGACGACAGGGGGCTCTACGAGCAGTACTTC. This codes for CASSGDDRGLYEQYF.

The chain recombines TRBV15 with TRBJ2-7; 11 bases map to TRBD2. The length of the CDR3 is 16 residues. Per the germline V gene, CDR1 is LNHNV and CDR2 is YYDKDF (reference sequence). After removal of 1 base from V and 2 bases from J, the junction contained 4 bases not matched to a gene. The CDR3 loop reads CATSRVELAGAYEQYF. The CDR3 DNA reads TGTGCCACCAGCAGAGTGGAACTAGCGGGAGCCTACGAGCAGTACTTC.

This chain uses TRBV5-8 with TRBJ1-1, with D possibly matching TRBD1 (6 bases). Between the trimmed V and J ends, which lost 4 bases and 5 bases, there was a span of 9 bases. Germline CDR1 and CDR2: SGHTS and YDEGEE. This CDR3 spans 12 amino acids. In DNA form, the CDR3 reads TGTGCCAGCAGCGTCCAGGGGACTGAAGCTTTCTTT. Amino acids: CASSVQGTEAFF.

V gene TRBV5-1 combines with J gene TRBJ2-1, with a weak D call TRBD1 (6 bases). Germline CDR1 reads SGHRS; CDR2 reads YFSETQ. V lost 4 bases and J 0 bases, leaving 14 bases between the germline ends. The CDR3 is made up of 16 amino acids. CDR3 sequence reads: CASSGGQHSSYNEQFF. CDR3 bases: TGCGCCAGCAGCGGCGGACAGCATAGCTCCTACAATGAGCAGTTCTTC.